This T cell receptor beta chain was sequenced during a study of blood T cell repertoires in COVID-19. V trimming: 0 bases; J trimming: 2 bases; junction bases outside the gene matches: 9. Germline loops: CDR1 MNHEY, CDR2 SVGEGT. The CDR3 spans 17 residues. In the original workflow: Nucleated cell counts were estimated from reference gene primer amplification. The data were produced by immunoSEQ multiplex PCR, yet TCRdb's version contains in-frame clones alone and is incomplete. V, J and clone size are those of that table, while D and trimming were read from the DNA. Of roughly 260,000 clones in the sample, more than 85% were seen once.

The chain has TRBV6-2 or TRBV6-3 and TRBJ2-7, with 8 bases aligning to TRBD1. The sample taken for sequencing was peripheral blood. The source is a person aged 18-29 years with COVID-19, enrolled during active disease. In DNA, the CDR3 is TGTGCCAGCAGTTACTCCGATTACAGGGGGAAGGCCTACGAGCAGTACTTC. Translating gives CASSYSDYRGKAYEQYF.